This TCR beta chain was documented in a study of CD8+ T cells in alopecia areata. Background on the study: It was 6 to 18 months of tofacitinib, and then there were 6 months off drug.

Extracted RNA was reverse transcribed, and the resulting cDNA served as sequencing template. The repertoire was sequenced with immunoSEQ multiplex PCR; TCRdb's copy has only in-frame clones and lacks some. The sample yields roughly 70,000 clones, around 29% seen once. There are 14 residues in the CDR3. Trimming cost V 5 bases and J 1 base, with 9 bases left between them. Germline CDR1 reads MNHEY; CDR2 reads SVGAGI. Treatment reported: oral pan-JAK inhibitor, 5-10 mg twice daily. The rearrangement joins TRBV6-5 to TRBJ1-3, with a tentative D call TRBD1 (5 bases). This sequence was found in a human donor with alopecia areata. Sequenced material: CD8+ T cells sorted from blood, taken at week 4, from a patient treated with tofacitinib. CDR3 nucleotide sequence: TGTGCCAGCAGTGACGGGGCGTCTGGAAACACCATATATTTT. Translating gives CASSDGASGNTIYF.